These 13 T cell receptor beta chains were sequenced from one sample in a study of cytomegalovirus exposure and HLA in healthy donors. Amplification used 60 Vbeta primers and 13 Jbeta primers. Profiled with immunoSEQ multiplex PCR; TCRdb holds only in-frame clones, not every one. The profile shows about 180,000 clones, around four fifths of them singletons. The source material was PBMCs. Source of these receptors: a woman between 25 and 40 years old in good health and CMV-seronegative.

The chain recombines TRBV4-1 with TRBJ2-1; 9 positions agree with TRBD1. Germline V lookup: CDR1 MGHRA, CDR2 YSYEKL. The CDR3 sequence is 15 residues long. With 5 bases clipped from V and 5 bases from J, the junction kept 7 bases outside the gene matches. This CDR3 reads CASSYPGQGNNEQFF. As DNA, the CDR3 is TGCGCCAGCAGCTACCCGGGACAGGGTAACAATGAGCAGTTCTTC.

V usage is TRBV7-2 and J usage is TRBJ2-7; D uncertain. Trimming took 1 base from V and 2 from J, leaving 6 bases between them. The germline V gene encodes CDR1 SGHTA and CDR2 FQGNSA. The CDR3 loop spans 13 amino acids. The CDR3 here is CASSLDRAYEQYF. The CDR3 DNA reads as TGTGCCAGCAGCTTAGACAGAGCCTACGAGCAGTACTTC.

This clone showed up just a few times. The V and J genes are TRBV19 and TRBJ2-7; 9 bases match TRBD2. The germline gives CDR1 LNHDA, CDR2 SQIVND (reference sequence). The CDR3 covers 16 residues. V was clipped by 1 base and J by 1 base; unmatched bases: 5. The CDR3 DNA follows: TGTGCCAGTAGTATAGTGGGTAGCGGGGGTTCCTACGAGCAGTACTTC. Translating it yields CASSIVGSGGSYEQYF.

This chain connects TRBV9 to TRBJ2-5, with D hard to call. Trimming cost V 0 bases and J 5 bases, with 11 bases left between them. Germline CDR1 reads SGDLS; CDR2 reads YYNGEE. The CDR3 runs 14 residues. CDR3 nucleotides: TGTGCCAGCAGCGTAGCGGTAACTTCGGAGACCCAGTACTTC. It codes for CASSVAVTSETQYF.

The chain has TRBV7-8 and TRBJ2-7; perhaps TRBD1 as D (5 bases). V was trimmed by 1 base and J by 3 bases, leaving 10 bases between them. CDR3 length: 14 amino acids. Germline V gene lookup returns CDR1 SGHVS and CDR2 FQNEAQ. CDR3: CASSLGGSLYEQYF. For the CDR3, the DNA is TGTGCCAGCAGCTTAGGGGGCAGCCTCTACGAGCAGTACTTC.

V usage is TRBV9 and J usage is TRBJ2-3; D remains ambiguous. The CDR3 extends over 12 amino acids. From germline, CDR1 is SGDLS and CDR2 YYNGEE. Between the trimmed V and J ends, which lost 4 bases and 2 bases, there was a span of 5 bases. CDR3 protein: CASSPHTDTQYF. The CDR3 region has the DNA TGTGCCAGCAGCCCCCACACAGATACGCAGTATTTT. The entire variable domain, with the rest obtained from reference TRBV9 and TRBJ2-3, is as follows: DSGVTQTPKHLITATGQRVTLRCSPRSGDLSVYWYQQSLDQGLQFLIQYYNGEERAKGNILERFSAQQFPDLHSELNLSSLELGDSALYFCASSPHTDTQYFGPGTRLTVL.

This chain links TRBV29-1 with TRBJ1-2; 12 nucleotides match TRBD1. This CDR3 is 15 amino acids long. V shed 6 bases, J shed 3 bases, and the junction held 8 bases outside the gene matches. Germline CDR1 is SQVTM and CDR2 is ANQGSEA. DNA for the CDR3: TGCAGCGTCTCGGGGGACAGGGGGCACGACTATGGCTACACCTTC. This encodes CSVSGDRGHDYGYTF.

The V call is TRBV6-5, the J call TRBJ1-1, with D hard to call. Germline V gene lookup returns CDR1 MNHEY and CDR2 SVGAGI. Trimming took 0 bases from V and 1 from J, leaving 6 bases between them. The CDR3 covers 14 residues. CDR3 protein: CASSYSTGNTEAFF. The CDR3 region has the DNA TGTGCCAGCAGTTACTCCACTGGGAACACTGAAGCTTTCTTT.

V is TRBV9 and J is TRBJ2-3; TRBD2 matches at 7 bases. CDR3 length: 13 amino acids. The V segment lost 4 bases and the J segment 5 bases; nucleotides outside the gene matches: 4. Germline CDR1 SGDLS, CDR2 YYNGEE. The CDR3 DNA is TGTGCCAGCAGCCCGGGGGAGGGAGATACGCAGTATTTT. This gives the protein CASSPGEGDTQYF.

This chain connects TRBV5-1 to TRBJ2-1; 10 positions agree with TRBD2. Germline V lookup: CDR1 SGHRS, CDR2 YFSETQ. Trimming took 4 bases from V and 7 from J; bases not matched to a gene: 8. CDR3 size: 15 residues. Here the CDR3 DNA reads TGCGCCAGCAGCCGCTTAGCGGGGGGTGGTAATGAGCAGTTCTTC. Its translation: CASSRLAGGGNEQFF.

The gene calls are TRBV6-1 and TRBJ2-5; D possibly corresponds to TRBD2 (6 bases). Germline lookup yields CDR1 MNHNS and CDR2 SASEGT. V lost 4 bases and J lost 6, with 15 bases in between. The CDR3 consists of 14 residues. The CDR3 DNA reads TGTGCCAGCAGTGCTTTAGCGGTATTGAAGACCCAGTACTTC. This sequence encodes CASSALAVLKTQYF.

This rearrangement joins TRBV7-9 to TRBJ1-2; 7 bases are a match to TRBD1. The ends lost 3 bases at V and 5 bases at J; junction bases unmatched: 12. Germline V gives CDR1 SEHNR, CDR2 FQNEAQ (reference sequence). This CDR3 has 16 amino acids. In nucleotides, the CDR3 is TGTGCCAGCAGCTTTGCATTCGGACAGGCGGGATATGGCTACACCTTC. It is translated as CASSFAFGQAGYGYTF.

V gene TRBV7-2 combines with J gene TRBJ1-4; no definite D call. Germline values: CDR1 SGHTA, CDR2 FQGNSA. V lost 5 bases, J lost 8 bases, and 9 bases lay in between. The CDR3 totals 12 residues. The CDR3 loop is CASSRDGEKLFF. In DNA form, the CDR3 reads TGTGCCAGCAGCCGAGACGGGGAAAAACTGTTTTTT.